A selection of T cell receptor beta chains follows, all from one sample in a study of T-cell reconstitution after alpha-beta-depleted transplantation in children. MiXCR was run by TCRdb on the PCR reads, yielding one entry per CDR3 protein. The data hold about 32,000 distinct CDR3 sequences, with under 8% observed a single time. This specimen consisted of peripheral blood, obtained 60 days after TCRalphabeta/CD19-depleted stem cell transplant. The receptors stem from a child under three years old who had a stem cell transplant for acute myeloid leukemia, so the T cells may come from the graft donor. CDR3s include the opening cysteine and the closing phenylalanine or tryptophan. The order of the fields is J gene, clone size, V gene, D gene, CDR3 protein, CDR3 DNA. The D gene is left open where the match is weak. Clone sizes are given selectively: once, few, many, or a class where the clone is expanded.

J: TRBJ2-2; size: many; V: TRBV12-3/TRBV12-4; D: -; CDR3: CASSLGLDTGELFF; DNA: TGTGCCAGCAGTTTAGGTCTCGACACCGGGGAGCTGTTTTTT
J: TRBJ2-5; size: many; V: TRBV29-1; D: TRBD1; CDR3: CSVGTGKETQYF; DNA: TGCAGCGTTGGGACAGGGAAAGAGACCCAGTACTTC
J: TRBJ2-7; size: many; V: TRBV4-3; D: -; CDR3: CASSQEWDRAAYEQYF; DNA: TGCGCCAGCAGCCAAGAGTGGGATAGAGCGGCCTACGAGCAGTACTTC
J: TRBJ2-3; size: many; V: TRBV11-2; D: -; CDR3: CASSPGLAAPDTQYF; DNA: TGTGCCAGCAGCCCTGGTCTCGCGGCCCCAGATACGCAGTATTTT
J: TRBJ1-1; size: -; V: TRBV6-5; D: -; CDR3: CASSYTMSTITEAFF; DNA: TGTGCCAGCAGCTACACTATGTCGACGATCACTGAAGCTTTCTTT
J: TRBJ2-1; size: many; V: TRBV7-9; D: TRBD2; CDR3: CASTFGGAGNEQFF; DNA: TGTGCCAGCACGTTCGGGGGGGCGGGCAATGAGCAGTTCTTC
J: TRBJ2-2; size: many; V: TRBV6-1; D: -; CDR3: CASVGGKGELFF; DNA: TGTGCCAGCGTAGGAGGGAAGGGGGAGCTGTTTTTT
J: TRBJ2-7; size: few; V: TRBV4-3; D: -; CDR3: CASSQRRGRIHEQYF; DNA: TGCGCCAGCAGCCAGCGACGGGGGCGCATCCACGAGCAGTACTTC
J: TRBJ2-7; size: -; V: TRBV5-6; D: -; CDR3: CASSLGRLPKPDEQYF; DNA: TGTGCCAGCAGCTTGGGGCGCCTGCCGAAACCGGACGAGCAGTACTTC
J: TRBJ1-1; size: many; V: TRBV7-2; D: -; CDR3: CASSLTENTEAFF; DNA: TGTGCCAGCAGCTTGACAGAGAACACTGAAGCTTTCTTT
J: TRBJ1-6; size: -; V: TRBV7-2; D: -; CDR3: CASSLASGGAPLHF; DNA: TGTGCCAGCAGCTTAGCGAGCGGAGGCGCACCCCTCCACTTT
J: TRBJ1-1; size: many; V: TRBV6-2/TRBV6-3; D: -; CDR3: CASSYNRVNTEAFF; DNA: TGTGCCAGCAGTTACAACAGGGTGAACACTGAAGCTTTCTTT